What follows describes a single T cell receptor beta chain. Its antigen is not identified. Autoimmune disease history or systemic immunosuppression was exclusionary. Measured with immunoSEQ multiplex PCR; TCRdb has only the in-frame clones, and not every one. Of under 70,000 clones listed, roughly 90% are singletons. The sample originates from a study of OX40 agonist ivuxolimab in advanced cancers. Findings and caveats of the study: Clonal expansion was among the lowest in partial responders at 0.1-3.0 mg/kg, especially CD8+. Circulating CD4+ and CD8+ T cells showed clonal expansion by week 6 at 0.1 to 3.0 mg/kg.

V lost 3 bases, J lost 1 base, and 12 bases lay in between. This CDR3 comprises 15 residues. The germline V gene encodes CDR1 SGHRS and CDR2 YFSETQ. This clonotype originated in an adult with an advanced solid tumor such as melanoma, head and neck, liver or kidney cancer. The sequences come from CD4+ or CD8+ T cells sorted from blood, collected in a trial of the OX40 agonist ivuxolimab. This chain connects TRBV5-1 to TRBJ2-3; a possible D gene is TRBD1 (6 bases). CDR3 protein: CASSSGTLGTDTQYF. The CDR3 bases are TGCGCCAGCAGCTCCGGGACACTCGGCACAGATACGCAGTATTTT.